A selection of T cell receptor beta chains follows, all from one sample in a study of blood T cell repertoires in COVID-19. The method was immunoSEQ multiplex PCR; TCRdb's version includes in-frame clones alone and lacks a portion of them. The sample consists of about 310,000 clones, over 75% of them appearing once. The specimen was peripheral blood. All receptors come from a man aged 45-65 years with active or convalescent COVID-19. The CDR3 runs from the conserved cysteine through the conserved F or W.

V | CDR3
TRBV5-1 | CASRGRDNEAFF
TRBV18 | CASSPDRGGTGELFF
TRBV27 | CASKPWTGGSYEQYF
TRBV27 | CASTRSAGLLPQHF
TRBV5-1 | CASSSHWTRSNTEAFF
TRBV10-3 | CAISEGARGYGYTF
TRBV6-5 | CASSRQTLNTEAFF
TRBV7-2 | CASSPTDTAYEQYF
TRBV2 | CASSEFGRDNQPQHF
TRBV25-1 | CASRGFTYEQYF
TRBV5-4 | CASSLGVGAGNYEQYF
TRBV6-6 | CASRSGGLGETQYF
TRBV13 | CASSRDPGLAGGPGTDTQYF
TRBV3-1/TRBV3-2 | CASSLASNTGELFF
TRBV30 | CAWSVGSGGSTDTQYF
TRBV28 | CASSDSSYNSPLHF
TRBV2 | CASSWGQYQETQYF
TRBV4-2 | CASSQGADRTFF
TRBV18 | CASSPSTGLSGNTIYF
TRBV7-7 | CASSPTTGIGSEAFF
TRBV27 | CASSSYTNPGHNEKLFF
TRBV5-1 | CASSLAGQDTEAFF
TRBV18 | CASSPNGQEKGGYGYTF
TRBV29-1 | CSVDNRDKATEAFF
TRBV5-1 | CARKGGGAYNEQFF
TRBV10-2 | CASRKGTASSYEQYF
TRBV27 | CASSRQETQYF
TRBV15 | CATSRDRDRGQGYTF
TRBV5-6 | CASSWDTGTALDEQYF
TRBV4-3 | CASSQGTGRVNYGYTF
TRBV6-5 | CASKRGSSNQPQHF
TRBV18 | CASSQDRGSYTQYF
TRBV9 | CASSDRQGAANVLTF